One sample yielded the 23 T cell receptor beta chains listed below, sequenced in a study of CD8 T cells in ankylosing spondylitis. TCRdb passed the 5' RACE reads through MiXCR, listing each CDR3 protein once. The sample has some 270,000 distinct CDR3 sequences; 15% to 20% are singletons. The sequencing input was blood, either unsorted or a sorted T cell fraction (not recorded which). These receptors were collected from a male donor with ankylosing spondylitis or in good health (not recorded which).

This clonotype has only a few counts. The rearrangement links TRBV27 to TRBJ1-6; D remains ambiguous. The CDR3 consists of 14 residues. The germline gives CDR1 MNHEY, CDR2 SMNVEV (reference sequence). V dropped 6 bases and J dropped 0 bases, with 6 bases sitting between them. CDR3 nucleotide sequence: TGTGCCAGCAGACAGAGCTCCTATAATTCACCCCTCCACTTT. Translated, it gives CASRQSSYNSPLHF.

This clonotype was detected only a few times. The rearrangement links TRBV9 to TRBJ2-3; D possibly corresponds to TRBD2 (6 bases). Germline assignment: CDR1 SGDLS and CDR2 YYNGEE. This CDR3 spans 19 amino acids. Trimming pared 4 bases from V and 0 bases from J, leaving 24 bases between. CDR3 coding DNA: TGTGCCAGCAGCCCCCGCTCCGCTTATAGCGGAACTAGCACAGATACGCAGTATTTT. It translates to CASSPRSAYSGTSTDTQYF. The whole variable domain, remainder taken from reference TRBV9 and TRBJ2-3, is DSGVTQTPKHLITATGQRVTLRCSPRSGDLSVYWYQQSLDQGLQFLIQYYNGEERAKGNILERFSAQQFPDLHSELNLSSLELGDSALYFCASSPRSAYSGTSTDTQYFGPGTRLTVL.

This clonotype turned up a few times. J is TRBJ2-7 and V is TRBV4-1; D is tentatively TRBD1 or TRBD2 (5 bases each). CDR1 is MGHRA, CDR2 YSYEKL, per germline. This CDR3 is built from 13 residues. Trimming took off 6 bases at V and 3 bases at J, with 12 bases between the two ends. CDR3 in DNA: TGCGCCAGCAGGGGGGAAGGGGACTACGAGCAGTACTTC. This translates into CASRGEGDYEQYF.

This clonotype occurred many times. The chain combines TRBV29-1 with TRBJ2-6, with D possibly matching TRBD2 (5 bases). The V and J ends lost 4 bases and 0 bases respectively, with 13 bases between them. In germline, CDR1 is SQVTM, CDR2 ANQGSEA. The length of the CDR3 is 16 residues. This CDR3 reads CSVGVRGSSGANVLTF. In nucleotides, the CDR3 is TGCAGCGTTGGGGTCCGAGGGTCCTCTGGGGCCAACGTCCTGACTTTC.

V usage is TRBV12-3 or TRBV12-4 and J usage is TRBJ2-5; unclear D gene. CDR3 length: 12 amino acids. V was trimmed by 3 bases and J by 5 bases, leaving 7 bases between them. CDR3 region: CASSLVYETQYF. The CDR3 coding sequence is TGTGCCAGCAGTTTGGTGTACGAGACCCAGTACTTC.

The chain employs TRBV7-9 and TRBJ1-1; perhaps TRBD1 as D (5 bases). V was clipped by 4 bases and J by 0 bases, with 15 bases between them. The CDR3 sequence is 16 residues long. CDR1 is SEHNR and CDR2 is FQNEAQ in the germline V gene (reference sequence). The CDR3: CASSSGDASVNTEAFF. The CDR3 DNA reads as TGTGCCAGCAGCTCGGGGGACGCCTCAGTGAACACTGAAGCTTTCTTT.

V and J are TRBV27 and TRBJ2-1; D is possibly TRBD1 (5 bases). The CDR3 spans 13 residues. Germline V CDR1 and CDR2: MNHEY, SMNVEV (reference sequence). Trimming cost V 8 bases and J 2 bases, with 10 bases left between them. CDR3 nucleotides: TGTGCCAGCTCAGGGTTCACCTACAATGAGCAGTTCTTC. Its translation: CASSGFTYNEQFF.

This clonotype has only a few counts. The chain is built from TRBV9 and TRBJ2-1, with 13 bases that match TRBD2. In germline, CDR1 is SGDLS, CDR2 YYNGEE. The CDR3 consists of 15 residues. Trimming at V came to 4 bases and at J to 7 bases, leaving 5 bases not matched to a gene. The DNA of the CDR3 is TGTGCCAGCAGCCAAACTAGCGGGAGGGTTAATGAGCAGTTCTTC. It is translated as CASSQTSGRVNEQFF.

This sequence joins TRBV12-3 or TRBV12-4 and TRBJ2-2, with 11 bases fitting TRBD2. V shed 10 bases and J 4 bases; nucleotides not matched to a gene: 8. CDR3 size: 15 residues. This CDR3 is CATNFGLAGTGELFF. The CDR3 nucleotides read TGTGCCACCAATTTTGGACTAGCGGGCACCGGGGAGCTGTTTTTT.

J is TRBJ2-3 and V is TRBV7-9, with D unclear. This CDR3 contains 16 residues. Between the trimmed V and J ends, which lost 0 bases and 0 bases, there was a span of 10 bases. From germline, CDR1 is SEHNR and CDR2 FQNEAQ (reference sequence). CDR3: CASSLAIGESTDTQYF. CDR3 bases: TGTGCCAGCAGCTTAGCGATCGGAGAAAGCACAGATACGCAGTATTTT.

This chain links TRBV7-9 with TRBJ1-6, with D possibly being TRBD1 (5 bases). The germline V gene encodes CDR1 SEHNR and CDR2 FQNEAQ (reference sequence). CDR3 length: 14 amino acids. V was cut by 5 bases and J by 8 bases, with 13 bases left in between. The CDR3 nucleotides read TGTGCCAGCAGCCAGGGAGCGGGGGATTCACCCCTCCACTTT. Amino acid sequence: CASSQGAGDSPLHF.

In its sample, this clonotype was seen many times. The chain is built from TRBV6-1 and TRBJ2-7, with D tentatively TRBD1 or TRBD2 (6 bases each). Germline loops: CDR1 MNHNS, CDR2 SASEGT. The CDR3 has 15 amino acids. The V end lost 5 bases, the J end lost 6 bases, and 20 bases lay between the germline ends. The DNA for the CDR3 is TGTGCCAGCAGTCCCTATGTCGGGGGCTGGGGCGAGCAGTACTTC. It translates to CASSPYVGGWGEQYF.

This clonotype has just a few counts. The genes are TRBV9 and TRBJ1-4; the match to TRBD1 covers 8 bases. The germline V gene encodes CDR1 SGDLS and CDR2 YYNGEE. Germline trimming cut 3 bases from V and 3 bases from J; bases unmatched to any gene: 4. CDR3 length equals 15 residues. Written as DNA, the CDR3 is TGTGCCAGCAGCGGGCAGGGGGCCGCTAATGAAAAACTGTTTTTT. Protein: CASSGQGAANEKLFF.

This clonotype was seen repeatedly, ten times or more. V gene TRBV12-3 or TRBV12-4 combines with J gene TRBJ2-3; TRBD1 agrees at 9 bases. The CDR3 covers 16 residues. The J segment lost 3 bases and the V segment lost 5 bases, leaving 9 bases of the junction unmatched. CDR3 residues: CASSPRDRALTDTQYF. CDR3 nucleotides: TGTGCCAGCAGTCCCCGGGACAGGGCCCTGACAGATACGCAGTATTTT.

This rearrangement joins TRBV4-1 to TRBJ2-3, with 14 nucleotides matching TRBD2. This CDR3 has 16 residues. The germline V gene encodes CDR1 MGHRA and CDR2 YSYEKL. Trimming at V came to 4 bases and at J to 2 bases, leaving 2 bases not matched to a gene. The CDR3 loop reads CASSPTSGRATDTQYF. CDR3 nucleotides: TGCGCCAGCAGCCCGACTAGCGGGAGGGCCACAGATACGCAGTATTTT.

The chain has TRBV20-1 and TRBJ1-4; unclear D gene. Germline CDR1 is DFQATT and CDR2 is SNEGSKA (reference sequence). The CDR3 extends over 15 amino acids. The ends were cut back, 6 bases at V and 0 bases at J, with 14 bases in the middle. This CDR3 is CSATVKEPTNEKLFF. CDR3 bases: TGCAGTGCCACCGTCAAAGAGCCAACTAATGAAAAACTGTTTTTT.

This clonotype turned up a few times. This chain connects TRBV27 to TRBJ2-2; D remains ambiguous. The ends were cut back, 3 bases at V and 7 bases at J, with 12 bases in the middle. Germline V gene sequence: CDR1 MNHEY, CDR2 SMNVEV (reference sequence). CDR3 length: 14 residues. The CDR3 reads CASSFLGGNGELFF. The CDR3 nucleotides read TGTGCCAGCAGTTTCCTAGGCGGTAACGGGGAGCTGTTTTTT.

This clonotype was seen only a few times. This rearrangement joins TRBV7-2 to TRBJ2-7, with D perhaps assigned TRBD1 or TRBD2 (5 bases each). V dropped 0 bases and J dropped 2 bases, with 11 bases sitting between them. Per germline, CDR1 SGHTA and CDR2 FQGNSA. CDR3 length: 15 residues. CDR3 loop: CASSLAGDLPYEQYF. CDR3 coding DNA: TGTGCCAGCAGCTTAGCGGGGGACCTACCCTACGAGCAGTACTTC. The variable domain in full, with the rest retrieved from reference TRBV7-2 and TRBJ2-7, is GAGVSQSPSNKVTEKGKDVELRCDPISGHTALYWYRQSLGQGLEFLIYFQGNSAPDKSGLPSDRFSAERTGGSVSTLTIQRTQQEDSAVYLCASSLAGDLPYEQYFGPGTRLTVT.

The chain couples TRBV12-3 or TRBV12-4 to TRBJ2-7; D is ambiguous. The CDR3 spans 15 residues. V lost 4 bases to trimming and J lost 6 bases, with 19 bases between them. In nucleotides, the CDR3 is TGTGCCAGCAGTTCGCCTTTGGTGGCTGCTGGCGAGCAGTACTTC. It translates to CASSSPLVAAGEQYF.

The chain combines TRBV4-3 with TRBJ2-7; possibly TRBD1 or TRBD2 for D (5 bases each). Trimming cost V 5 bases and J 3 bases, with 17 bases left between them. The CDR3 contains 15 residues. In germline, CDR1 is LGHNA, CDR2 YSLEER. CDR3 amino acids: CASSGDRGGLYEQYF. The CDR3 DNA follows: TGCGCCAGCAGCGGAGACCGGGGCGGACTCTACGAGCAGTACTTC.

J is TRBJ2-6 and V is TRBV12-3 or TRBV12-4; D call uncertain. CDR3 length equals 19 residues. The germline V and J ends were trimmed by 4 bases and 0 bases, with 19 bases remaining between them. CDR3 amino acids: CASSSPDRRASSGANVLTF. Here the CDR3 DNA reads TGTGCCAGCAGTTCCCCCGATCGCCGGGCAAGCTCTGGGGCCAACGTCCTGACTTTC.

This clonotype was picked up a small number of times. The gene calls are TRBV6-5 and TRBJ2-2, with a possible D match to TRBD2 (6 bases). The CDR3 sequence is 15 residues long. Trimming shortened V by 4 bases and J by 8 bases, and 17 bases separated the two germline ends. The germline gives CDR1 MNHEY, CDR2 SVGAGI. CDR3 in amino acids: CASSSRDSLWGELFF. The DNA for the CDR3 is TGTGCCAGCAGTTCCCGGGACTCACTTTGGGGGGAGCTGTTTTTT.

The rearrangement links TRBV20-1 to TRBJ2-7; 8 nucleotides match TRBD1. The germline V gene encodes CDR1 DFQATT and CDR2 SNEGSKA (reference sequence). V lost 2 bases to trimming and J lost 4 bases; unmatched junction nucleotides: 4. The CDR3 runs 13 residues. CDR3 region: CSARTGDRYEQYF. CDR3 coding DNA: TGCAGTGCTAGAACAGGGGACAGGTACGAGCAGTACTTC.